This entry concerns a single T cell receptor (beta chain). This specimen belongs to a study of control samples from healthy donors and cancer patients. Generated by immunoSEQ multiplex PCR, the TCRdb table keeps only in-frame clones and is missing some. There are around 80,000 clones in the sample; about 90% occur only once, and around 6% lies in the top ten. The germline V gene has CDR1 LGHDT and CDR2 YNNKEL (reference sequence). This CDR3 is 16 amino acids long. The V gene lost 5 bases and the J gene lost 0 bases, with 16 bases spanning the gap. The chain combines TRBV3-1 (or the pseudogene TRBV3-2) with TRBJ2-5; D remains ambiguous. Sequencing was carried out using blood. This receptor was obtained from a man in his fifties in good health. CDR3: CASSSRLMVDQETQYF. DNA for the CDR3: TGTGCCAGCAGCTCCCGACTGATGGTGGACCAAGAGACCCAGTACTTC.